The TCR beta chain described here comes from a study of T cells after yellow fever vaccination. Study-level results: A weaker but faster secondary response was observed, peaking on day 5 versus 15.

One entry per CDR3 protein, called by TCRdb with MiXCR from the 5' RACE reads. The sample lists 500,000 to 650,000 distinct CDR3 sequences, around 12% occurring once. This CDR3 spans 14 amino acids. V gave up 4 bases and J gave up 6 bases; unmatched junction bases: 5. The germline gives CDR1 SQVTM, CDR2 ANQGSEA. Note on this clonotype: Its antigen is not known.

The TCR comes from a man aged 25 to 40 who received the YFV17D yellow fever vaccine. The chain employs TRBV29-1 and TRBJ2-1; 11 positions agree with TRBD2. The source was PBMCs, collected on the day of the yellow fever booster vaccination. CDR3 sequence (DNA): TGCAGCGTTGGACTAGCGGGATCCCCCAATGAGCAGTTCTTC. Translated, it gives CSVGLAGSPNEQFF.